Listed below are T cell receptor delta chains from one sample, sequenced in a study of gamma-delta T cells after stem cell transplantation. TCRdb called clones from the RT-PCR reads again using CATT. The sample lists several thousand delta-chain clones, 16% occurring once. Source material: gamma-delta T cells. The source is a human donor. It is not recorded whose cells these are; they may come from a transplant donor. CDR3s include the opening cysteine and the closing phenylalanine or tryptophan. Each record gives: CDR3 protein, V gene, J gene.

CALGERPRPVGRGNGYTDKLIF	TRDV1	TRDJ1
CACDKAFMLTGDSSWDTRQMFF	TRDV2	TRDJ3
CACDTWGIEGAQLFF	TRDV2	TRDJ2
CAFGDRSAQLFF	TRDV3	TRDJ2
CALGVRPSGGCYTDKLIF	TRDV1	TRDJ1
CALNDYVLGDTRKLIF	TRDV1	TRDJ1
CAFIPLSSCTDKLIF	TRDV3	TRDJ1
CALGVAPPSLGDKLIF	TRDV1	TRDJ1
CALGEPLTTGIQIRYTDKLIF	TRDV1	TRDJ1
CAFAFSRLGTLGIYRAAQLFF	TRDV3	TRDJ2
CACDALLGDNSWDTRQMFF	TRDV2	TRDJ3
CALGPPGPTWYWGGTAQLFF	TRDV1	TRDJ2
CACDPILGDSWDTRQMFF	TRDV2	TRDJ3
CALGSLWGIRNELIF	TRDV1	TRDJ1
CALGETLPTHGMIYTDKLIF	TRDV1	TRDJ1
CALGEILGYTDKLIF	TRDV1	TRDJ1
CACEIITMGDSAYTDKLIF	TRDV2	TRDJ1
CALGDLPTPGGSREDKLIF	TRDV1	TRDJ1
CALGASGGTAQLFF	TRDV1	TRDJ2
CALGELPSLLKRLGEDDKLIF	TRDV1	TRDJ1
CACDTGGFASLYTLQMFF	TRDV2	TRDJ3
CAFSGIPIYTDKLIF	TRDV3	TRDJ1
CACDTVLGGSWDTRQMFF	TRDV2	TRDJ3
CATGDMKSADKLIF	TRDV3	TRDJ1
CACDPSLTGVKISCDTRQMFF	TRDV2	TRDJ3
CAFRLGVTTAQLFF	TRDV3	TRDJ2
CALGAPGDTDKLIF	TRDV1	TRDJ1
CACDPVLGEPTLTAQLFF	TRDV2	TRDJ2